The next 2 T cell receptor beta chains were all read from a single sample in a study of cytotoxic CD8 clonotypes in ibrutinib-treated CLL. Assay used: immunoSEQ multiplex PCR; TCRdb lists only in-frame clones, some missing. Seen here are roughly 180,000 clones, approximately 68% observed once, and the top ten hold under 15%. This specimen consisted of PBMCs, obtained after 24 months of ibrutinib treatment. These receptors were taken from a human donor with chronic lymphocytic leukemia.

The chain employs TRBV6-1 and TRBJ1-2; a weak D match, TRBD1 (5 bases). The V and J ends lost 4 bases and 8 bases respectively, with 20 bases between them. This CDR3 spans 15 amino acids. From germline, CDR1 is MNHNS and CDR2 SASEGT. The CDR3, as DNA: TGTGCCAGCAGTGTGGGGACCCTCATACTCGGCGGCTACACCTTC. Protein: CASSVGTLILGGYTF.

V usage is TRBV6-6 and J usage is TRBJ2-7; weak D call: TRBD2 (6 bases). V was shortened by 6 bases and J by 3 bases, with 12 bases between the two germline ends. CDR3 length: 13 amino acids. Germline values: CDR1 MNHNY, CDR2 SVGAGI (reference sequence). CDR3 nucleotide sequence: TGTGCCAGCAGCCCCTCGGGAGTCTACGAGCAGTACTTC. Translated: CASSPSGVYEQYF.